This is a list of T cell receptor beta chains from one sample in a study of control samples from healthy donors and cancer patients. Using immunoSEQ multiplex PCR, the repertoire was profiled, and TCRdb retains in-frame clones only, with some absent. The top ten hold roughly 3.2% of the sample, which has about 130,000 clones, about 88% seen once. Sequenced: blood. Every receptor here comes from a man in his fifties in good health. The conserved cysteine and the conserved F or W are not part of the CDR3 here.

>TRBJ2-5|12|TRBV27
ASSPRQVRETQY
>TRBJ2-1|14|TRBV11-2
ASRIGLAGKHNEQF
>TRBJ2-5|9|TRBV6-5
ASSLGLRQY
>TRBJ1-6|12|TRBV18
ASSQDPRGSPLH
>TRBJ2-7|11|TRBV28
ASSLRTGYEQY
>TRBJ1-2|12|TRBV7-9
ASSLGQGEGGYT
>TRBJ2-7|12|TRBV5-1
ASSLAGTVYEQY
>TRBJ2-5|13|TRBV7-2
ASSLVASGGETQY
>TRBJ2-7|14|TRBV15
ATSRGYLTNTYEQY
>TRBJ1-4|13|TRBV5-1
ASSLGWTLDEKLF
>TRBJ2-3|13|TRBV9
ASSARIDFTDTQY
>TRBJ1-1|12|TRBV11-2
ASSLGRSTMGAF
>TRBJ1-6|11|TRBV6-6
ASTTGRNSPLH
>TRBJ2-5|13|TRBV25-1
ASKSLTGAAETQY
>TRBJ2-1|17|TRBV7-8
ASSFRASVQPNSYNEQF
>TRBJ2-1|15|TRBV11-3
ASSPRGSGGPDNEQF
>TRBJ1-6|12|TRBV10-1
ASWRQPYNSPLH
>TRBJ1-5|9|TRBV12-5
ASGPQWPQH
>TRBJ2-5|16|TRBV15
ATSMSLGLAGVQETQY
>TRBJ2-7|12|TRBV6-2/TRBV6-3
ASSSNLMGWEQY
>TRBJ2-7|12|TRBV3-1/TRBV3-2
ASSQGRTAYEQY
>TRBJ2-4|14|TRBV5-5
ASSFVGEVTKNIQY
>TRBJ1-2|13|TRBV30
AWNKGARLNYGYT
>TRBJ2-3|13|TRBV18
ASSPRDRGTDTQY
>TRBJ1-5|12|TRBV2
ASSESGFGQPQH
>TRBJ2-3|13|TRBV15
ATSRGQGLTDTQY
>TRBJ1-2|13|TRBV27
ASSSGASGSYGYT